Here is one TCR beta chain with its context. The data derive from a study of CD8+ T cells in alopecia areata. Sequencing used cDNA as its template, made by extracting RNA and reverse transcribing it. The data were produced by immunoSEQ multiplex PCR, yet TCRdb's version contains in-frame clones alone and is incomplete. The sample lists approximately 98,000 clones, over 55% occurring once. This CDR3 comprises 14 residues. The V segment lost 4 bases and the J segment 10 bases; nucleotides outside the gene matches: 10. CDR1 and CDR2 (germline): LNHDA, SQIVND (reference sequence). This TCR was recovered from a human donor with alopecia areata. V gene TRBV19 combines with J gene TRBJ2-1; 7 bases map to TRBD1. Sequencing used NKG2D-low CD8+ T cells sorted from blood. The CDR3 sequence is CASSKYRGPFEQFF. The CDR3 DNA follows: TGTGCCAGTAGTAAGTACAGGGGACCATTCGAGCAGTTCTTC.